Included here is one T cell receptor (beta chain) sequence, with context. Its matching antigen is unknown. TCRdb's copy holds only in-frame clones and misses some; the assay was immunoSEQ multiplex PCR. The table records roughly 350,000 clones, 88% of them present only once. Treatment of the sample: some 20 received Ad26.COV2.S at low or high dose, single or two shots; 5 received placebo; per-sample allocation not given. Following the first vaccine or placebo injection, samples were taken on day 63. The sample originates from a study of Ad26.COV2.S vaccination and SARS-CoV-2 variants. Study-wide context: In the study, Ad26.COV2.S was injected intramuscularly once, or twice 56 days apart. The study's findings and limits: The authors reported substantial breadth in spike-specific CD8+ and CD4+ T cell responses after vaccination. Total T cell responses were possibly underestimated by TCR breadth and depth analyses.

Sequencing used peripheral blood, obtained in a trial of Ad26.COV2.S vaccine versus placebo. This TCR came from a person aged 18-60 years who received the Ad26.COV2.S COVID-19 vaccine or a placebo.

CDR3 region: CASRTPGLGGTTQYF. DNA for the CDR3: TGTGCCAGCAGGACCCCGGGACTAGGGGGGACGACGCAGTATTTT. The V gene is TRBV7-2, the J gene TRBJ2-3; 8 positions agree with TRBD2. This CDR3 has 15 amino acids. J was trimmed by 9 bases and V by 6 bases; bases with no gene match: 14. Germline V gene data show CDR1 as SGHTA and CDR2 as FQGNSA.